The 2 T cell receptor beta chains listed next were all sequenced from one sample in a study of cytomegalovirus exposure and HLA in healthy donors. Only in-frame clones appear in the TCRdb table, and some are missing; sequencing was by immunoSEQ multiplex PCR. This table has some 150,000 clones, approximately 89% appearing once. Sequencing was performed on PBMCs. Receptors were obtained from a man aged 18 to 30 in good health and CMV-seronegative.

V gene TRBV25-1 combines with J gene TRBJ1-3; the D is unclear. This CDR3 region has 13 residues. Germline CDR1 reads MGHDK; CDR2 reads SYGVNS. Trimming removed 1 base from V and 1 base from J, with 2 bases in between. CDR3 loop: CASSESSGNTIYF. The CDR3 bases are TGTGCCAGCAGTGAATCATCTGGAAACACCATATATTTT.

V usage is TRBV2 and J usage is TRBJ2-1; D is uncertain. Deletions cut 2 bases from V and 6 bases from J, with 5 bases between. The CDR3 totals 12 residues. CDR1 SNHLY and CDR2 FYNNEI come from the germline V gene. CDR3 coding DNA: TGTGCCAGCAGTGAACCGGGCAATGAGCAGTTCTTC. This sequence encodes CASSEPGNEQFF. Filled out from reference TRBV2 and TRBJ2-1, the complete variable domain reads EPEVTQTPSHQVTQMGQEVILRCVPISNHLYFYWYRQILGQKVEFLVSFYNNEISEKSEIFDDQFSVERPDGSNFTLKIRSTKLEDSAMYFCASSEPGNEQFFGPGTRLTVL.